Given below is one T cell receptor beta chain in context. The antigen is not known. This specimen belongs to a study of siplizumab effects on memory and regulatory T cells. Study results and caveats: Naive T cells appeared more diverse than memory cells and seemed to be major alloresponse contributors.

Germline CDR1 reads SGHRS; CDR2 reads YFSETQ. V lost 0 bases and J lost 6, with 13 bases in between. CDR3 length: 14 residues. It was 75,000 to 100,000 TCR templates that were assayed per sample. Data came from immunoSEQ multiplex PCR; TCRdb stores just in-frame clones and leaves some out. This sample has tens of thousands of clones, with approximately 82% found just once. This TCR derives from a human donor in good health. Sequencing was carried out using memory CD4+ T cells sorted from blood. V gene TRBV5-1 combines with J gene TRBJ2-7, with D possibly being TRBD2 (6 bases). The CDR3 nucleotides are TGCGCCAGCAGCTTGGACATAGGGAGGCCCGAGCAGTACTTC. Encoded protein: CASSLDIGRPEQYF.